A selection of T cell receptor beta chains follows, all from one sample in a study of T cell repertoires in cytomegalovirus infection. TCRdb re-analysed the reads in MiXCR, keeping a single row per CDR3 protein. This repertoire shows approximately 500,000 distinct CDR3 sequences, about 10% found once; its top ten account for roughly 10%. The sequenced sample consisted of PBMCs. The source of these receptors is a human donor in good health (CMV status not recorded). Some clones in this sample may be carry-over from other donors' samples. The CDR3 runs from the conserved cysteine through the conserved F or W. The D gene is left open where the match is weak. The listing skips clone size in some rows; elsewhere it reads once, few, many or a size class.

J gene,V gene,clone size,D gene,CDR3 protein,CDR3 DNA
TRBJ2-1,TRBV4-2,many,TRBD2,CASSPSLAGGGNEQFF,TGTGCCAGCAGTCCATCACTAGCGGGAGGGGGAAATGAGCAGTTCTTC
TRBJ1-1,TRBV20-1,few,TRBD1,CGGGRGHTEAFF,TGCGGGGGCGGCAGGGGGCACACTGAAGCTTTCTTT
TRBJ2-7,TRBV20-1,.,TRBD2,CSLLPRLAESSYEQYF,TGCAGCCTACTCCCCAGACTAGCGGAGAGCTCCTACGAGCAGTACTTC
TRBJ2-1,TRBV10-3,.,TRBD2,CAISGTTSGTTSSYNEQFF,TGTGCCATCAGTGGGACCACTAGCGGAACCACTAGCTCCTACAATGAGCAGTTCTTC
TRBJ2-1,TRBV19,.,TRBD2,CATSGVVNEQFF,TGTGCGACTAGCGGGGTGGTCAATGAGCAGTTCTTC
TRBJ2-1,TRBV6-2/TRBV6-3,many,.,CASSYSSGNEQFF,TGTGCCAGCAGTTACTCATCGGGCAATGAGCAGTTCTTC
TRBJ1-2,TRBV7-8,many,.,CASSLRDIGGYGYTF,TGTGCCAGCAGCTTGAGGGACATAGGAGGATATGGCTACACCTTC
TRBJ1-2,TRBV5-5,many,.,CASSLGMDGYTF,TGTGCCAGCAGCTTGGGGATGGATGGCTACACCTTC
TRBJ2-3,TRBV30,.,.,CAWSGQSTDTQYF,TGTGCCTGGAGCGGACAGAGCACAGATACGCAGTATTTT
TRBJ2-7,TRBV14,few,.,CASSQRGPYEQYF,TGTGCCAGCAGCCAGAGGGGACCCTACGAGCAGTACTTC
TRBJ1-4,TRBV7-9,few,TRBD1,CASSSRDRGVNEKLFF,TGTGCCAGCAGCAGCCGGGACAGGGGCGTTAATGAAAAACTGTTTTTT